This T cell receptor (beta chain) comes out of a study of T cell responses to AZD1222 COVID-19 vaccine. Study outcomes and limitations: It should be noted that donors were predominantly white British and more often female, and clonal diversity was possibly underestimated. With two AZD1222 doses given, Spike-specific TCR breadth and depth both rose.

Second-dose recipients at about 4 or about 12 weeks were treated as one pooled group. Of note for this clone: The antigen remains unidentified.

The CDR3 extends over 17 amino acids. J gave up 6 bases and V 1 base, and 8 bases lay outside the gene matches. Germline-derived CDR1 and CDR2 are LGHDT and YNNKEL (reference sequence). Some clones are missing from TCRdb's copy, which holds only in-frame ones; the method was immunoSEQ multiplex PCR. The repertoire holds roughly 120,000 clones, 88% seen once, with less than 4% in the top ten. The source material was peripheral blood, sampled 28 days after the second AZD1222 dose. J is TRBJ1-5 and V is TRBV3-1 (or the pseudogene TRBV3-2); 11 bases are a match to TRBD1. This TCR derives from an adult who received the AZD1222 COVID-19 vaccine. The CDR3 here is CASSQAGTGGRGQPQHF. The CDR3 DNA is TGTGCCAGCAGCCAAGCCGGGACAGGGGGTAGGGGTCAGCCCCAGCATTTT.